A single sample is the source of the 9 T cell receptor beta chains below, sequenced in a study of blood T cells in healthy people across ages. It was with a sample-barcoded 5' primer and a J-beta primer mix that a second PCR of roughly 7 to 12 cycles was run. Each CDR3 protein gets one entry after TCRdb re-called the 5' RACE reads with MiXCR. The repertoire consists of over 1,300,000 distinct CDR3 sequences, with approximately 59% occurring once and the leading ten covering 5% to 7%. The sequenced sample consisted of blood. These receptors all stem from a man between 18 and 35 years old in good health.

The rearrangement links TRBV20-1 to TRBJ2-7; 9 positions agree with TRBD2. This CDR3 is 15 amino acids long. V shed 0 bases, J shed 2 bases, and the junction held 5 bases outside the gene matches. The germline CDR1 and CDR2 sequences are DFQATT and SNEGSKA (reference sequence). The CDR3 loop is CSARDLAGSPYEQYF. In DNA form, the CDR3 reads TGCAGTGCTAGAGATCTAGCGGGGAGCCCCTACGAGCAGTACTTC.

In its sample, this clonotype was seen a few times. The chain is built from TRBV20-1 and TRBJ2-1; 14 bases align to TRBD2. This CDR3 spans 16 amino acids. Germline V gene lookup returns CDR1 DFQATT and CDR2 SNEGSKA (reference sequence). The V gene end was trimmed by 5 bases and the J gene end by 2 bases; junction bases not matched to a gene: 5. CDR3 loop: CSAGTSGSSAYNEQFF. The CDR3 DNA reads as TGCAGTGCTGGGACTAGCGGGAGTTCGGCCTACAATGAGCAGTTCTTC.

The V call is TRBV29-1, the J call TRBJ1-2; possibly TRBD1 for D (5 bases). The ends were cut back, 5 bases at V and 7 bases at J, with 14 bases in the middle. The CDR3 loop spans 12 amino acids. Germline V lookup: CDR1 SQVTM, CDR2 ANQGSEA. CDR3 coding DNA: TGCAGCGTTAGTCCCTCAGGGTTTGGCTACACCTTC. This encodes CSVSPSGFGYTF.

The chain joins TRBV4-1 to TRBJ2-5; tentative D call: TRBD1 (6 bases). Per the germline V gene, CDR1 is MGHRA and CDR2 is YSYEKL. The CDR3 extends over 17 amino acids. The V and J ends lost 0 bases and 5 bases respectively, with 19 bases between them. CDR3 in DNA: TGCGCCAGCAGCCAAGAACCCACTAGGGGGTCAAGGGAGACCCAGTACTTC. This encodes CASSQEPTRGSRETQYF.

J is TRBJ1-2 and V is TRBV18, with D uncertain. CDR1 KGHSH and CDR2 LQKENI come from the germline V gene. The CDR3 spans 16 residues. Trimming left V 3 bases short and J 4 bases short, with 18 bases between. The CDR3 protein is CASSPEVGFQSYGYTF. DNA for the CDR3: TGTGCCAGCTCACCTGAGGTCGGGTTCCAGAGCTATGGCTACACCTTC.

This chain uses TRBV7-2 with TRBJ2-5; D remains unclear. The CDR3 has 12 residues. Germline CDR1 and CDR2: SGHTA and FQGNSA. Trimming removed 5 bases from V and 6 bases from J, with 10 bases in between. The CDR3 loop is CASSPGRQTQYF. The CDR3, as DNA: TGTGCCAGCAGCCCCGGAAGACAGACCCAGTACTTC.

In this sample, this clonotype turned up once. The V call is TRBV20-1, the J call TRBJ2-4; D may be TRBD2 (6 bases). The closer fit of TRBJ2-7 to the DNA end suggests the J call may be wrong. The CDR3 extends over 11 amino acids. The germline gives CDR1 DFQATT, CDR2 SNEGSKA (reference sequence). DNA for the CDR3: TGCAGTGCTAGACTAGCGAACGAGCAGTACTTC. It translates to CSARLANEQYF.

This chain uses TRBV4-1 with TRBJ1-4; weak D call: TRBD1 (6 bases). Germline CDR1 reads MGHRA; CDR2 reads YSYEKL. V was cut by 0 bases and J by 7 bases, with 12 bases left in between. CDR3 length equals 15 residues. CDR3 region: CASSQEGGGTEKLFF. CDR3 sequence (DNA): TGCGCCAGCAGCCAAGAAGGGGGTGGTACTGAAAAACTGTTTTTT.

This clonotype was seen a few times. The V call is TRBV27, the J call TRBJ2-1, with TRBD2 matching 8 bases. The CDR3 is 13 amino acids. V shed 0 bases and J 15 bases; nucleotides not matched to a gene: 7. CDR1 MNHEY and CDR2 SMNVEV come from the germline V gene (reference sequence). CDR3 coding DNA: TGTGCCAGCAGTTTATCTCCGACTAGCGCCACGTTCTTC. Translating it yields CASSLSPTSATFF.